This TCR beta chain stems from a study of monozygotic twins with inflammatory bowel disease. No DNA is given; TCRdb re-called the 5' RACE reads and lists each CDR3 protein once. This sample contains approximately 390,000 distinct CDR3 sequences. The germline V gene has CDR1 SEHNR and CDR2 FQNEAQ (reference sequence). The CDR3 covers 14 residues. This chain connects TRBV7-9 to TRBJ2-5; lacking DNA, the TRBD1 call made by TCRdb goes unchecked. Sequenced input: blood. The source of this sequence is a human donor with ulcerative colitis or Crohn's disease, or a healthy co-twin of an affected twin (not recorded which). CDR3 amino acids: CASSADRGQETQYF.